The 28 T cell receptor beta chains given below trace back to one sample, sequenced in a study of T cells after yellow fever vaccination. From the 5' RACE reads, TCRdb called clonotypes with MiXCR, one entry per CDR3 protein. This table has under 150,000 distinct CDR3 sequences, less than 9.5% appearing once. The source was CD4+ T cells sorted from PBMCs, collected 5 days after the yellow fever booster vaccination. The receptors originated from a man aged 25 to 40 who received the YFV17D yellow fever vaccine.

In this sample, this clonotype turned up many times. The chain recombines TRBV5-1 with TRBJ1-1; D may be TRBD1 (5 bases). The CDR3 length is 15 residues. Per germline, CDR1 SGHRS and CDR2 YFSETQ. The V end lost 1 base, the J end lost 7 bases, and 17 bases lay between the germline ends. The CDR3 nucleotides are TGCGCCAGCAGCTTGTCGCCAGGGATGCTAATTGAAGCTTTCTTT. Translation gives CASSLSPGMLIEAFF.

In regard to this clonotype: This sequence may be a read error, since a much larger clone differs from it by one base. The chain recombines TRBV12-3 or TRBV12-4 with TRBJ2-1; 8 nucleotides align to TRBD2. The CDR3 is 12 residues long. Unmatched junction bases numbered 3, after V lost 1 base and J lost 13 bases. In DNA, the CDR3 is TGTGCCAGCAGTTTAGACGGGAGGGTCCAGTTCTTC. This translates into CASSLDGRVQFF.

This clonotype was counted at least ten times. The V and J genes are TRBV19 and TRBJ2-4, with D maybe TRBD2 (6 bases). Germline-derived CDR1 and CDR2 are LNHDA and SQIVND (reference sequence). The CDR3 is made up of 20 amino acids. Trimming shortened V by 3 bases and J by 1 base, and 25 bases separated the two germline ends. CDR3 coding DNA: TGTGCCAGTAGTATTTATCTGTTTTCAGGCTTTGGGAGGGCCAAAAACATTCAGTACTTC. This encodes CASSIYLFSGFGRAKNIQYF.

The sample holds many counts of this clonotype. The gene calls are TRBV6-2 or TRBV6-3 and TRBJ2-1; 9 nucleotides agree with TRBD2. V was pared by 1 base and J by 6 bases, with 7 bases of the junction left unmatched. The germline gives CDR1 MNHEY, CDR2 SVGEGT. This CDR3 spans 16 amino acids. The CDR3 reads CASSYWGLAGSNEQFF. For the CDR3, the DNA is TGTGCCAGCAGTTACTGGGGCCTAGCGGGAAGCAATGAGCAGTTCTTC.

This clonotype was seen a handful of times. Here the CDR3 DNA reads TGTGCCAGCAGTACGTCATGGGGTGAAAAACTGTTTTTT. Its protein product is CASSTSWGEKLFF. The J gene is TRBJ1-4, the V gene TRBV6-1, with no clear D. Germline V gene data show CDR1 as MNHNS and CDR2 as SASEGT. Trimming removed 5 bases from V and 7 bases from J, with 11 bases in between. The CDR3 runs to 13 residues.

The V and J genes are TRBV11-2 and TRBJ2-7; 7 bases align to TRBD1. V lost 6 bases to trimming and J lost 2 bases; unmatched junction nucleotides: 4. CDR1 and CDR2 (germline): SGHAT, FQNNGV. CDR3 size: 13 residues. The CDR3 nucleotides are TGTGCCAGCAGGGGGACAGCCACCTACGAGCAGTACTTC. Its translation is CASRGTATYEQYF.

This clonotype was seen at least ten times. This chain joins TRBV11-3 and TRBJ2-3; D is undetermined. Trimming left V 2 bases short and J 0 bases short, with 6 bases between. The CDR3 totals 14 residues. The germline V gene has CDR1 SGHNT and CDR2 YENEEA. Here the CDR3 DNA reads TGTGCCAGCAGCTTATCCGTAAGCACAGATACGCAGTATTTT. Its protein is CASSLSVSTDTQYF.

This clonotype was detected many times. At one end, the junction sequence differs from germline, possibly due to a read error. This chain uses TRBV6-1 with TRBJ2-1; 9 nucleotides line up with TRBD1. The CDR3 is 13 residues long. Germline V CDR1 and CDR2: MNHNS, SASEGT. The CDR3, as DNA: TGTGCCAGCAGTACCCGGACAGGGGCCGTTATGATCTTC. Amino acids: CASSTRTGAVMIF.

This clonotype was recorded at least ten times. V usage is TRBV7-2 and J usage is TRBJ1-1; TRBD1 is a possible D gene (5 bases). The CDR3 is made up of 14 amino acids. V dropped 1 base and J dropped 8 bases, with 14 bases sitting between them. The V gene's germline CDR1 is SGHTA and CDR2 FQGNSA. CDR3 protein: CASSLEGRAAEAFF. The CDR3, as DNA: TGTGCCAGCAGCTTAGAGGGCAGGGCTGCAGAAGCTTTCTTT.

This clonotype has more than one count but fewer than ten. V gene TRBV3-1 combines with J gene TRBJ2-5, with D possibly being TRBD1 (6 bases). From germline, CDR1 is LGHDT and CDR2 YNNKEL (reference sequence). The CDR3 has 16 amino acids. Trimming pared 3 bases from V and 2 bases from J, leaving 16 bases between. The chain's CDR3 is CASSHVPGHTQETQYF. The CDR3 DNA sequence: TGTGCCAGCAGCCATGTTCCGGGACATACACAAGAGACCCAGTACTTC.

The sample holds many counts of this clonotype. The chain is built from TRBV20-1 and TRBJ2-3; 12 nucleotides line up with TRBD2. Germline V CDR1 and CDR2: DFQATT, SNEGSKA (reference sequence). There are 14 residues in the CDR3. With 6 bases clipped from V and 3 bases from J, the junction kept 4 bases outside the gene matches. DNA of the CDR3: TGCAGTGCCTCTGGACTAGCGGGAACAGATACGCAGTATTTT. Translated, it gives CSASGLAGTDTQYF.

This clonotype occurred a few times. The V call is TRBV19, the J call TRBJ2-1; TRBD2 agrees at 9 bases. Trimming cost V 6 bases and J 0 bases; bases outside gene matches: 3. Germline-derived CDR1 and CDR2 are LNHDA and SQIVND (reference sequence). The CDR3 is made up of 15 amino acids. CDR3 loop: CASRLAGSSYNEQFF. DNA for the CDR3: TGTGCCAGTAGACTAGCGGGTAGCTCCTACAATGAGCAGTTCTTC.

Note on this clonotype: One base away lies a much larger clone, so this may be a sequencing read error. The gene calls are TRBV7-9 and TRBJ2-5; 8 bases are shared with TRBD1. This CDR3 has 13 residues. CDR1 is SEHNR, CDR2 FQNEAQ, per germline (reference sequence). With 5 bases clipped from V and 9 bases from J, the junction kept 8 bases outside the gene matches. The CDR3 protein is CASSTDRALSQYF. The CDR3 DNA reads as TGTGCCAGCAGCACGGACAGGGCCCTGTCCCAGTACTTC.

V gene TRBV5-1 combines with J gene TRBJ2-3, with a weak D call TRBD1 (6 bases). The germline V and J ends were trimmed by 9 bases and 4 bases, with 18 bases remaining between them. The CDR3 has 14 amino acids. The V gene's germline CDR1 is SGHRS and CDR2 YFSETQ. CDR3 sequence reads: CATKTASGADTQYF. The CDR3 DNA is TGCGCCACCAAGACAGCGTCAGGGGCAGATACGCAGTATTTT.

Only a few counts were recorded for this clonotype. This chain's CDR3 is CSARKGGRMEDEQFF. CDR3 bases: TGCAGTGCTAGAAAGGGGGGCCGGATGGAGGATGAGCAGTTCTTC. J is TRBJ2-1 and V is TRBV20-1; tentatively, D is TRBD1 or TRBD2 (6 bases each). Germline assignment: CDR1 DFQATT and CDR2 SNEGSKA (reference sequence). Trimming cost V 2 bases and J 8 bases, with 19 bases left between them. The CDR3 length is 15 residues.

There are many counts of this clonotype. This chain uses TRBV27 with TRBJ1-1; maybe TRBD1 (6 bases). Trimming cost V 7 bases and J 1 base, with 13 bases left between them. The length of the CDR3 is 14 residues. Germline V CDR1 and CDR2: MNHEY, SMNVEV (reference sequence). CDR3 nucleotide sequence: TGTGCCAGCACCTATCTACAGGGGAACACTGAAGCTTTCTTT. Protein sequence: CASTYLQGNTEAFF.

V usage is TRBV20-1 and J usage is TRBJ2-3; D is uncertain. This CDR3 is 13 amino acids long. CDR1 is DFQATT and CDR2 is SNEGSKA in the germline V gene (reference sequence). The V end was cut by 3 bases, the J end by 3 bases, with 10 bases between. The CDR3, as DNA: TGCAGTGCTAGTGATGGTAGTACAGATACGCAGTATTTT. It translates to CSASDGSTDTQYF.

This clonotype was picked up many times. At one of its ends the junction is not consistent with the germline gene, which may arise from a read error. The chain joins TRBV20-1 to TRBJ2-1, with 7 bases matching TRBD2. CDR1 is DFQATT and CDR2 is SNEGSKA in the germline V gene (reference sequence). The CDR3 runs to 13 residues. CDR3 nucleotides: TGCAGTTCTAGCGGTCAGTCCTACAATGAGCAGTTCTTC. Translation gives CSSSGQSYNEQFF.

This clonotype was detected many times. The J gene is TRBJ2-1, the V gene TRBV20-1, with D possibly called TRBD1 or TRBD2 (5 bases each). V gave up 1 base and J gave up 8 bases, with 18 bases separating them. CDR1 DFQATT and CDR2 SNEGSKA come from the germline V gene (reference sequence). CDR3 length: 15 residues. The CDR3 region is CSARVALGVFDEQFF. CDR3 nucleotide sequence: TGCAGTGCTAGAGTAGCGTTAGGGGTTTTCGATGAGCAGTTCTTC.

This clonotype was seen only a few times. The chain is built from TRBV18 and TRBJ2-2; 7 positions agree with TRBD1. With V trimmed by 3 bases and J by 0 bases, 4 bases remained unmatched. This CDR3 spans 16 amino acids. In germline, CDR1 is KGHSH, CDR2 LQKENI. The CDR3: CASSPRTGANTGELFF. The DNA of the CDR3 is TGTGCCAGCTCACCGCGGACAGGAGCGAACACCGGGGAGCTGTTTTTT.

Turning to this clonotype: A read error may be the cause here, since a much bigger clone is one base away. The rearrangement uses TRBV7-9 and TRBJ2-1, with D perhaps matching TRBD1 (5 bases). Germline CDR1 reads SEHNR; CDR2 reads FQNEAQ (reference sequence). This CDR3 is built from 10 residues. Trimming removed 3 bases from V and 13 bases from J, with 7 bases in between. CDR3 DNA sequence: TGTGCCAGCAGCTTTGGGGCTCAGTTCTTC. Translated, it gives CASSFGAQFF.

The chain has TRBV19 and TRBJ1-1; D gene ambiguous. Germline V gene lookup returns CDR1 LNHDA and CDR2 SQIVND (reference sequence). There are 13 residues in the CDR3. V was trimmed by 2 bases and J by 10 bases, leaving 14 bases between them. CDR3 DNA sequence: TGTGCCAGTAGTATATCTCGGAGTGATGGAGCTTTCTTT. It encodes CASSISRSDGAFF.

This clonotype was seen repeatedly, ten times or more. This rearrangement joins TRBV5-1 to TRBJ2-4; the match to TRBD1 covers 8 bases. This CDR3 spans 14 amino acids. Trimming took 4 bases from V and 9 from J; bases not matched to a gene: 9. The germline V gene has CDR1 SGHRS and CDR2 YFSETQ. CDR3 sequence (DNA): TGCGCCAGCAGCCCCGGACAGGGTTCATCCATTCAGTACTTC. Translating gives CASSPGQGSSIQYF.

This clonotype showed up many times. The chain has TRBV7-2 and TRBJ2-1; 8 bases line up with TRBD1. Trimming at V came to 5 bases and at J to 4 bases, leaving 7 bases not matched to a gene. Germline V gene lookup returns CDR1 SGHTA and CDR2 FQGNSA. The CDR3 has 15 residues. CDR3 DNA: TGTGCCAGCAGCCCAGGGGGCCTCGGGTACAATGAGCAGTTCTTC. Protein product: CASSPGGLGYNEQFF. The variable domain in full, completed from reference TRBV7-2 and TRBJ2-1, reads GAGVSQSPSNKVTEKGKDVELRCDPISGHTALYWYRQSLGQGLEFLIYFQGNSAPDKSGLPSDRFSAERTGGSVSTLTIQRTQQEDSAVYLCASSPGGLGYNEQFFGPGTRLTVL.

The chain joins TRBV18 to TRBJ2-1; D unresolved. The CDR3 totals 15 residues. V lost 1 base, J lost 9 bases, and 16 bases lay in between. CDR1 is KGHSH and CDR2 is LQKENI in the germline V gene. In nucleotides, the CDR3 is TGTGCCAGCTCACCACTATCGGTCGGTATTTCTGAGCAGTTCTTC. It is translated as CASSPLSVGISEQFF.

This clonotype was counted only a few times. This sequence joins TRBV5-6 and TRBJ2-6, with 8 positions matching TRBD2. Trimming took 2 bases from V and 3 from J; bases not matched to a gene: 10. In germline, CDR1 is SGHDT, CDR2 YYEEEE. The CDR3 length is 18 residues. CDR3 nucleotides: TGTGCCAGCAGCTTTGGTGGAGCGGGAGTAGATGGGGCCAACGTCCTGACTTTC. This codes for CASSFGGAGVDGANVLTF.

This clonotype was recorded at least ten times. The J gene is TRBJ2-1, the V gene TRBV29-1; 7 bases match TRBD2. The V gene's germline CDR1 is SQVTM and CDR2 ANQGSEA. V trimming: 0 bases; J trimming: 9 bases; junction bases outside the gene matches: 14. This CDR3 is 16 amino acids long. This CDR3 is CSVEESVAGKVGEQFF. CDR3 nucleotide sequence: TGCAGCGTTGAAGAATCGGTAGCGGGTAAAGTAGGTGAGCAGTTCTTC.

The rearrangement links TRBV7-2 to TRBJ2-7; 8 positions agree with TRBD2. V gave up 5 bases and J gave up 5 bases; unmatched junction bases: 17. Germline CDR1 is SGHTA and CDR2 is FQGNSA. The CDR3 runs 17 residues. This CDR3 is CASSVPVSGKLNNEQYF. The CDR3 DNA sequence: TGTGCCAGCAGCGTCCCTGTTAGCGGGAAGTTGAACAACGAGCAGTACTTC.